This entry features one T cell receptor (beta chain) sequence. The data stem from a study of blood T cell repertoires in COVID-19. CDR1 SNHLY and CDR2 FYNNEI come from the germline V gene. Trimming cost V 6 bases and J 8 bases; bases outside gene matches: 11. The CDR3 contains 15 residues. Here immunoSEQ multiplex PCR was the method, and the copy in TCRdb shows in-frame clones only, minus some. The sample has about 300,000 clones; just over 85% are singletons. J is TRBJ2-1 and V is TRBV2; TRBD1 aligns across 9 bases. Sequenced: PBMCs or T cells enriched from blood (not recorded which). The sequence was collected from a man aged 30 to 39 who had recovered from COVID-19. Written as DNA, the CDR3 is TGTGCCAGCAGGGACCCGGGACAGGGTAACGATGAGCAGTTCTTC. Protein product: CASRDPGQGNDEQFF.